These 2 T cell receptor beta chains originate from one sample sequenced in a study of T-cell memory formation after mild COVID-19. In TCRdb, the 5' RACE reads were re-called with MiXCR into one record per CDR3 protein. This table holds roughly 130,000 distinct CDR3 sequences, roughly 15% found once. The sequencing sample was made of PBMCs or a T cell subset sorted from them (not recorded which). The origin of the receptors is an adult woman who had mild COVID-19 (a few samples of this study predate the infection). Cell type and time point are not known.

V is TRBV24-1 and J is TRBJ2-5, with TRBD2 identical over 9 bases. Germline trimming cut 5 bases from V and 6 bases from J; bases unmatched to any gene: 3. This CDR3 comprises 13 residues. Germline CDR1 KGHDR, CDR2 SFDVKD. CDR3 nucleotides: TGTGCCACCAGTGGGAGCGGGGGGAAGACCCAGTACTTC. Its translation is CATSGSGGKTQYF.

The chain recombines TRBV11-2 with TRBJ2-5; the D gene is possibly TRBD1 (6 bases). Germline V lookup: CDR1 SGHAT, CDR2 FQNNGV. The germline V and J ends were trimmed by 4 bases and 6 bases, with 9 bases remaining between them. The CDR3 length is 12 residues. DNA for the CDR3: TGTGCCAGCAGCTCCCAGGGGCAGACCCAGTACTTC. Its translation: CASSSQGQTQYF.